This passage covers 5 T cell receptor beta chains from one sample sequenced in a study of cytomegalovirus exposure and HLA in healthy donors. Primers for the PCR totalled 60 Vbeta and 13 Jbeta. Sequencing used immunoSEQ multiplex PCR; TCRdb keeps in-frame clones, though not all of them. The sample includes over 150,000 clones, 81% of them seen just once. Input material: PBMCs. The receptors here all came from a woman aged 50 to 65 in good health and CMV-seronegative.

The DNA for the CDR3 is TGTGCCAGCAGCCCGGACAGGGCTTTCACTGAAGCTTTCTTT. This encodes CASSPDRAFTEAFF. The rearrangement joins TRBV6-5 to TRBJ1-1, with TRBD1 identical over 8 bases. This CDR3 is 14 amino acids long. Germline V gene lookup returns CDR1 MNHEY and CDR2 SVGAGI. With V trimmed by 6 bases and J by 4 bases, 7 bases remained unmatched.

A few counts support this clone. CDR3 sequence reads: CASSRRASGGNTGELFF. CDR3 DNA: TGTGCCAGCAGCCGCCGGGCTAGCGGGGGAAACACCGGGGAGCTGTTTTTT. The V and J genes are TRBV7-2 and TRBJ2-2; the match to TRBD2 covers 10 bases. The junction had 8 bases not matched to a gene; V was cut back by 5 bases and J by 2 bases. Germline CDR1 SGHTA, CDR2 FQGNSA. The CDR3 runs 17 residues.

The genes are TRBV6-6 and TRBJ1-1, with TRBD1 as a possible D gene (5 bases). Per the germline V gene, CDR1 is MNHNY and CDR2 is SVGAGI (reference sequence). V lost 3 bases to trimming and J lost 4 bases, with 15 bases between them. The CDR3 is 15 residues long. This CDR3 reads CASSYLRGGGTEAFF. In DNA form, the CDR3 reads TGTGCCAGCAGTTATCTGAGGGGCGGGGGCACTGAAGCTTTCTTT.

The gene calls are TRBV6-6 and TRBJ1-1, with D possibly being TRBD1 (5 bases). The CDR3 length is 11 residues. Germline V gene sequence: CDR1 MNHNY, CDR2 SVGAGI (reference sequence). Trimming cost V 6 bases and J 7 bases, with 9 bases left between them. This chain's CDR3 is CASSRQFEAFF. The CDR3 DNA reads TGTGCCAGCAGCCGACAGTTTGAAGCTTTCTTT.

The V call is TRBV30, the J call TRBJ1-3; possible D gene TRBD1, 6 bases. This CDR3 comprises 17 residues. Germline V gives CDR1 GTSNPN, CDR2 SVGIG (reference sequence). Trimming stripped 0 bases from V and 2 bases from J, with 17 bases between. In nucleotides, the CDR3 is TGTGCCTGGAGTGTCTCGCCCACAGGGAACGCTGGAAACACCATATATTTT. This translates into CAWSVSPTGNAGNTIYF.